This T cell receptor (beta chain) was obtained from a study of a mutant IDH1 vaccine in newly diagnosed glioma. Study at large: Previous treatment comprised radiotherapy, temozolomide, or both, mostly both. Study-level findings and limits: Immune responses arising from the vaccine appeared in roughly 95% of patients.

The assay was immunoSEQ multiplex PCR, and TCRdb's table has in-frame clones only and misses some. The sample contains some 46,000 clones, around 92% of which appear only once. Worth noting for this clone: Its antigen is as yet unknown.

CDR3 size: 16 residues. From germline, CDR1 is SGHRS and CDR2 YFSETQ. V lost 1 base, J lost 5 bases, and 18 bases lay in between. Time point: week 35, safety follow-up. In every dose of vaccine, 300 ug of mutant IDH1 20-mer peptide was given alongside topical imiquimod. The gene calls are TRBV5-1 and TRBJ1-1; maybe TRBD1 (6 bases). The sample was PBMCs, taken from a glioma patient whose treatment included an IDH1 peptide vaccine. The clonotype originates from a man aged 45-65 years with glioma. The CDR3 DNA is TGCGCCAGCAGCTTGCGGGGGGCTTTGGGAAATACTGAAGCTTTCTTT. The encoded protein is CASSLRGALGNTEAFF.